The 11 T cell receptor beta chains below were found in one sample sequenced in a study of cytomegalovirus exposure and HLA in healthy donors. Measured with immunoSEQ multiplex PCR; TCRdb has only the in-frame clones, and not every one. The sample lists around 56,000 clones, roughly nine tenths occurring once. Specimen: PBMCs. The receptors shown here come from a woman aged 18-30 years in good health and CMV-seronegative.

The chain is built from TRBV11-2 and TRBJ2-5; D perhaps matches TRBD2 (6 bases). This CDR3 comprises 13 residues. CDR1 and CDR2 from the germline V gene are SGHAT and FQNNGV. V was cut by 3 bases and J by 5 bases, with 10 bases left in between. The CDR3 reads CASSFRRGETQYF. The CDR3 nucleotides read TGTGCCAGCAGCTTTCGTCGGGGGGAGACCCAGTACTTC.

The CDR3 reads CASSFTGERGEKLFF. The CDR3 nucleotides read TGTGCCAGCAGCTTTACAGGGGAGAGAGGTGAAAAACTGTTTTTT. This rearrangement joins TRBV5-5 to TRBJ1-4; TRBD1 matches at 7 bases. Germline CDR1 is SGHKS and CDR2 is YYEKEE (reference sequence). The V gene end was trimmed by 2 bases and the J gene end by 7 bases; junction bases not matched to a gene: 8. This CDR3 region has 15 residues.

CDR3 region: CASSWQGAAGELFF. The CDR3 DNA sequence: TGCGCCAGCAGCTGGCAGGGGGCAGCCGGGGAGCTGTTTTTT. The rearrangement joins TRBV5-1 to TRBJ2-2, with 8 bases identical to TRBD1. The V and J ends lost 3 bases and 6 bases, in that order; junction bases with no gene match: 4. Germline-derived CDR1 and CDR2 are SGHRS and YFSETQ. The CDR3 contains 14 residues. The whole variable domain, remainder taken from reference TRBV5-1 and TRBJ2-2, is KAGVTQTPRYLIKTRGQQVTLSCSPISGHRSVSWYQQTPGQGLQFLFEYFSETQRNKGNFPGRFSGRQFSNSRSEMNVSTLELGDSALYLCASSWQGAAGELFFGEGSRLTVL.

V and J are TRBV5-6 and TRBJ1-2; no firm D call. Germline-derived CDR1 and CDR2 are SGHDT and YYEEEE. V lost 3 bases and J lost 6, with 12 bases in between. The CDR3 sequence is 13 residues long. The CDR3 DNA reads TGTGCCAGCAGCTGGGGTAGGAGGAATGGCTACACCTTC. Protein: CASSWGRRNGYTF.

The chain joins TRBV14 to TRBJ2-7; TRBD2 matches 16 bases. Germline-derived CDR1 and CDR2 are SGHDN and FVKESK. V was clipped by 5 bases and J by 6 bases; unmatched bases: 4. The CDR3 spans 15 residues. The CDR3 is CASSWGLAGGREQYF. CDR3 coding DNA: TGTGCCAGCAGCTGGGGACTAGCGGGAGGGCGCGAGCAGTACTTC.

The chain is built from TRBV4-1 and TRBJ1-1; D is uncertain. Trimming cost V 1 base and J 6 bases, with 12 bases left between them. This CDR3 is built from 14 residues. The germline gives CDR1 MGHRA, CDR2 YSYEKL. The CDR3 nucleotides read TGCGCCAGCAGCCAAGTCTTTGCCGACTCTGAAGCTTTCTTT. Its translation is CASSQVFADSEAFF.

The chain couples TRBV4-1 to TRBJ1-5; D gene ambiguous. In germline, CDR1 is MGHRA, CDR2 YSYEKL. The CDR3 spans 15 residues. The V end was cut by 0 bases, the J end by 4 bases, with 10 bases between. The CDR3 DNA sequence: TGCGCCAGCAGCCAAGAGAGGGCGGTTAATCAGCCCCAGCATTTT. Protein product: CASSQERAVNQPQHF.

The chain joins TRBV11-2 to TRBJ1-1, with D uncertain. V shed 3 bases and J shed 1 base, with 15 bases lying between them. The CDR3 length is 16 residues. CDR1 and CDR2 from the germline V gene are SGHAT and FQNNGV. The CDR3 reads CASSLALEVRNTEAFF. CDR3 coding DNA: TGTGCCAGCAGCTTGGCCTTGGAGGTTCGGAACACTGAAGCTTTCTTT.

The V call is TRBV27, the J call TRBJ2-2; TRBD2 aligns across 14 bases. After removal of 6 bases from V and 7 bases from J, the junction contained 7 bases not matched to a gene. The CDR3 contains 16 residues. Germline V gives CDR1 MNHEY, CDR2 SMNVEV (reference sequence). CDR3 nucleotides: TGTGCCAGCAGCCAGACTAGCGGGAGGGCAATCGGGGAGCTGTTTTTT. Translation: CASSQTSGRAIGELFF.

This clone was observed a single time. The rearrangement uses TRBV2 and TRBJ1-2; 9 nucleotides agree with TRBD1. Germline V gives CDR1 SNHLY, CDR2 FYNNEI. The CDR3 runs to 14 residues. Losses at the gene ends were 6 bases for V and 5 bases for J; bases not matched to a gene: 7. For the CDR3, the DNA is TGTGCCAGCAGCGATGGGACAGGGAATTATGGCTACACCTTC. It encodes CASSDGTGNYGYTF.

The V gene is TRBV29-1, the J gene TRBJ2-3; 7 positions agree with TRBD1. The CDR3 length is 13 residues. V gave up 5 bases and J gave up 1 base; unmatched junction bases: 3. The germline V gene has CDR1 SQVTM and CDR2 ANQGSEA. CDR3 sequence: CSVITGGTDTQYF. The CDR3 coding sequence is TGCAGCGTTATTACAGGGGGCACAGATACGCAGTATTTT.